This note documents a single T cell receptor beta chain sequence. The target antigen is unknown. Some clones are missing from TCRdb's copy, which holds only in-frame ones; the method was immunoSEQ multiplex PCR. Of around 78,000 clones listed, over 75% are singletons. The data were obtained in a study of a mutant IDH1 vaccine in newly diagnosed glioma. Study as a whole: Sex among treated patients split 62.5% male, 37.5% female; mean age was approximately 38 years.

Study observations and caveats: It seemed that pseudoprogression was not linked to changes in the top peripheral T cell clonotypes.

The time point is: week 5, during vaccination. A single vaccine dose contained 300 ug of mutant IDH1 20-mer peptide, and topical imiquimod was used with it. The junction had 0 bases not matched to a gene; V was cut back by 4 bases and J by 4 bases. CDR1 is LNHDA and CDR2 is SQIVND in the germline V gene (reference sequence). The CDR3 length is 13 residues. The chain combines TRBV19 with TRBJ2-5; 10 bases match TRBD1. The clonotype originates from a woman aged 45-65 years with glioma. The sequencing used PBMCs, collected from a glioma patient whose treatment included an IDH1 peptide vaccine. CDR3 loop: CASSRDRGETQYF. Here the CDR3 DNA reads TGTGCCAGTAGTAGGGACAGGGGAGAGACCCAGTACTTC.